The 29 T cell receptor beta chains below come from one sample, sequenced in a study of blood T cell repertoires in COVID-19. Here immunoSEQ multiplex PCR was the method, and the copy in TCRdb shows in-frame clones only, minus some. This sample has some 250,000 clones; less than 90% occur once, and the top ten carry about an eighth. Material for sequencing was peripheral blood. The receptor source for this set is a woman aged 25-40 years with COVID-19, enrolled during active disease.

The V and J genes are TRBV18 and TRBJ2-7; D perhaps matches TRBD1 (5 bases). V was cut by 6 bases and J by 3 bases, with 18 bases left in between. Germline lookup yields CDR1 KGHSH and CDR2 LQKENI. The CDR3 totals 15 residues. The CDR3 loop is CASSPRGRYDYEQYF. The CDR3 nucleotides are TGTGCCAGCTCCCCAAGGGGTAGATACGACTACGAGCAGTACTTC.

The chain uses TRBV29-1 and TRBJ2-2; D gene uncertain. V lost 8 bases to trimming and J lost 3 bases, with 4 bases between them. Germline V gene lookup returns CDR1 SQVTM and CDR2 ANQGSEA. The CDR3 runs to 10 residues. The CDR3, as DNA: TGCAGCATATACACCGGGGAGCTGTTTTTT. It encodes CSIYTGELFF.

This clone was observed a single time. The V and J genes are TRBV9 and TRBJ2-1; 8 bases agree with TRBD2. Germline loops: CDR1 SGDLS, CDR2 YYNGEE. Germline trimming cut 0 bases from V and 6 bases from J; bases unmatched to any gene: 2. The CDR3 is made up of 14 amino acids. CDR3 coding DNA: TGTGCCAGCAGCGTAGCGGGGGGGATCAATGAGCAGTTCTTC. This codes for CASSVAGGINEQFF.

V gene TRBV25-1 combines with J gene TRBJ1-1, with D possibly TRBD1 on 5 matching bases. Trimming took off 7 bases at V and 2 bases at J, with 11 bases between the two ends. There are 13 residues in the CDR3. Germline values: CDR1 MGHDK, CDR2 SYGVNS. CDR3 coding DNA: TGTGCCAGCATAAGGACACCTAACACTGAAGCTTTCTTT. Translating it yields CASIRTPNTEAFF.

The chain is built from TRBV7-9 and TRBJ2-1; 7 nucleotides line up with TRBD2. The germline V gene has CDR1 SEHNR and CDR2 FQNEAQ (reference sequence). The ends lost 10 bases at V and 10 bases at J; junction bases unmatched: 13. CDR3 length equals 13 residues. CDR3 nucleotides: TGTGCCAACGGGAGGCGTGCGGCGGGGGAGCAGTTCTTC. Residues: CANGRRAAGEQFF. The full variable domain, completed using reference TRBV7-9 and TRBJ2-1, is DTGVSQNPRHKITKRGQNVTFRCDPISEHNRLYWYRQTLGQGPEFLTYFQNEAQLEKSRLLSDRFSAERPKGSFSTLEIQRTEQGDSAMYLCANGRRAAGEQFFGPGTRLTVL.

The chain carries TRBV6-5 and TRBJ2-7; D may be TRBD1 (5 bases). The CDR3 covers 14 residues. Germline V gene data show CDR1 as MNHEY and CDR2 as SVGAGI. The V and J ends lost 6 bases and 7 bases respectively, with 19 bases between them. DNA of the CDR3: TGTGCCAGCAGACAAAGCCAGGGCGTGCGTGAGCAGTACTTC. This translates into CASRQSQGVREQYF.

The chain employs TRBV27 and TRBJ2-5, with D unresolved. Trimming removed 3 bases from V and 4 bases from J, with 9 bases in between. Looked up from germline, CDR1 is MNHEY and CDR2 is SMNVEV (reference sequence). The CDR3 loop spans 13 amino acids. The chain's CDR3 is CASSFDSGETQYF. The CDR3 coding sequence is TGTGCCAGCAGTTTCGATTCCGGAGAGACCCAGTACTTC.

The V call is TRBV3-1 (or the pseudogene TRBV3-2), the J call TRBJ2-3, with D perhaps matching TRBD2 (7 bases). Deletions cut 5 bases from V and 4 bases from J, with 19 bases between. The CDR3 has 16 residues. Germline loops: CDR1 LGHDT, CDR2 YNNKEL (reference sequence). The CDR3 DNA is TGTGCCAGCAGCGGGGGGGGCGAGGGGACGGCAGATACGCAGTATTTT. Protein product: CASSGGGEGTADTQYF.

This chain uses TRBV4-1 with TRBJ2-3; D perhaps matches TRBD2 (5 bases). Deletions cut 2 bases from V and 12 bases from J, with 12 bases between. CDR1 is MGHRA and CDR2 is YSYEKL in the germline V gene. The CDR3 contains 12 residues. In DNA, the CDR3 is TGCGCCAGCAGCCAACCTGACTATGCTCAGTATTTT. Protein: CASSQPDYAQYF.

The CDR3 loop reads CASSLGTPSGETQYF. As DNA, the CDR3 is TGTGCCAGCAGCCTGGGGACTCCATCGGGGGAGACCCAGTACTTC. V usage is TRBV11-2 and J usage is TRBJ2-5; D is possibly TRBD2 (6 bases). Per the germline V gene, CDR1 is SGHAT and CDR2 is FQNNGV. The V and J ends lost 5 bases and 5 bases respectively, with 18 bases between them. CDR3 length: 15 amino acids.

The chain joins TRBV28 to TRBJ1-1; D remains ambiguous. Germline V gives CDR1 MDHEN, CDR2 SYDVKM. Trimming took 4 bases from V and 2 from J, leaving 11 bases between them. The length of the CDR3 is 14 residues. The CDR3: CASSSKAENTEAFF. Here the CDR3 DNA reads TGTGCCAGCAGTTCAAAAGCGGAAAACACTGAAGCTTTCTTT.

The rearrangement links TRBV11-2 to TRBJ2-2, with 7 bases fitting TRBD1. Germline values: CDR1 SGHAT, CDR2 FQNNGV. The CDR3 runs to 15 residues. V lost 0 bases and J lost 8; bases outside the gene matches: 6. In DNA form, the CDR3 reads TGTGCCAGCAGCTTAGATCTCACAGGGGTTGGGGAGCTGTTTTTT. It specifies CASSLDLTGVGELFF.

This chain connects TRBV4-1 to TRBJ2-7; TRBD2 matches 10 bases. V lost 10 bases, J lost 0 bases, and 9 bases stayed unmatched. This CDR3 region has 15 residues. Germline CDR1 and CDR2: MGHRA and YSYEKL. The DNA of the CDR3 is TGCGCCACTTCATCGGTAGCGGGGGGCTCCTACGAGCAGTACTTC. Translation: CATSSVAGGSYEQYF.

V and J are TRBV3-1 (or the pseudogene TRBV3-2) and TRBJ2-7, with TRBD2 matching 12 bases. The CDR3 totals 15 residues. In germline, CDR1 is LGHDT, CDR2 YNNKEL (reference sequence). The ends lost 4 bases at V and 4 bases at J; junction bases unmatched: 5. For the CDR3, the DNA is TGTGCCAGCAGCCCCGGACTAGCGGGACCTTACGAGCAGTACTTC. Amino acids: CASSPGLAGPYEQYF.

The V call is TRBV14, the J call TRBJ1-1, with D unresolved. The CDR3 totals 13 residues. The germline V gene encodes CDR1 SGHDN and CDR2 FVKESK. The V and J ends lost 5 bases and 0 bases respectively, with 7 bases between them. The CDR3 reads CASSTLMNTEAFF. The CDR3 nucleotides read TGTGCCAGCAGCACCCTAATGAACACTGAAGCTTTCTTT. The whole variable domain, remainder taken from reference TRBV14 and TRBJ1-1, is EAGVTQFPSHSVIEKGQTVTLRCDPISGHDNLYWYRRVMGKEIKFLLHFVKESKQDESGMPNNRFLAERTGGTYSTLKVQPAELEDSGVYFCASSTLMNTEAFFGQGTRLTVV.

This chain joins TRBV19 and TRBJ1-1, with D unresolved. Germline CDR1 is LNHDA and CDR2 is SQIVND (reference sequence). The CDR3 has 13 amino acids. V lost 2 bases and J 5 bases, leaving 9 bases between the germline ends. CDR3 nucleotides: TGTGCCAGTAGTATACGGGTAAAGACTGAAGCTTTCTTT. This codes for CASSIRVKTEAFF.

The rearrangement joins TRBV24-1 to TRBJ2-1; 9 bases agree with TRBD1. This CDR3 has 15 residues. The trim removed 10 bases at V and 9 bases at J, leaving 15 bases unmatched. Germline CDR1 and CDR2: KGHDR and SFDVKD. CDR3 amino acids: CATAGRGTGFAEQFF. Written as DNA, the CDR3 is TGTGCCACTGCGGGCCGGGGGACAGGGTTTGCTGAGCAGTTCTTC.

The CDR3 sequence: CASSFARQGVSREQYF. The CDR3 DNA is TGCGCCAGCAGCTTCGCGAGACAGGGCGTCTCAAGGGAGCAGTACTTC. This chain links TRBV5-1 with TRBJ2-7, with TRBD1 matching 7 bases. Losses at the gene ends were 2 bases for V and 7 bases for J; bases not matched to a gene: 15. Germline assignment: CDR1 SGHRS and CDR2 YFSETQ. CDR3 length equals 16 residues.

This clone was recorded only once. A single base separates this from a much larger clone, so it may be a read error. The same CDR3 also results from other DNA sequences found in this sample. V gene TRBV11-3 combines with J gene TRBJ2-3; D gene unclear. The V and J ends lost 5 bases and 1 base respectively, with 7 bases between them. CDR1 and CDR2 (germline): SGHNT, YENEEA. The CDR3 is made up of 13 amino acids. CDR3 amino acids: CASSPRGTDTQYF. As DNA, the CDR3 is TGTGCCAGCAGCCCCCGGGGCACAGATACGCAGTATTTT.

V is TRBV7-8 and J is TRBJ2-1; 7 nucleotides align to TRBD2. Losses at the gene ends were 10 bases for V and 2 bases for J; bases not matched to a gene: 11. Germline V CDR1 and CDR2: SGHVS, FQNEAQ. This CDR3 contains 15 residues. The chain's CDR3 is CATSWMGGAYNEQFF. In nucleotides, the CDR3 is TGTGCCACGTCCTGGATGGGGGGGGCCTACAATGAGCAGTTCTTC.

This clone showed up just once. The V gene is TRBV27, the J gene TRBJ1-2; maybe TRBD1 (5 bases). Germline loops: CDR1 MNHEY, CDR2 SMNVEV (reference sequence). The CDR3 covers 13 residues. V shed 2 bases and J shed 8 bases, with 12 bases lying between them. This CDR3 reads CASSLGASLGYTF. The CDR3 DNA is TGTGCCAGCAGTTTAGGGGCTTCGCTCGGCTACACCTTC.

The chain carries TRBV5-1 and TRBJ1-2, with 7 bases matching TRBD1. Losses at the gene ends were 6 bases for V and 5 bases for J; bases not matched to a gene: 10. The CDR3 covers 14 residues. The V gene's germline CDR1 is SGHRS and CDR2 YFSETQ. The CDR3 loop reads CASTRQGEGYGYTF. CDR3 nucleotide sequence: TGCGCCAGCACTAGACAGGGCGAGGGGTATGGCTACACCTTC.

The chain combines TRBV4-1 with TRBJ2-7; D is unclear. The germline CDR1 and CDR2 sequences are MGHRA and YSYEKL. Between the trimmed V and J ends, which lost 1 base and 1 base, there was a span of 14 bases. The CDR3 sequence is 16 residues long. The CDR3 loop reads CASSQGRNSLSYEQYF. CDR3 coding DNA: TGCGCCAGCAGCCAAGGACGGAACAGTCTTTCCTACGAGCAGTACTTC.

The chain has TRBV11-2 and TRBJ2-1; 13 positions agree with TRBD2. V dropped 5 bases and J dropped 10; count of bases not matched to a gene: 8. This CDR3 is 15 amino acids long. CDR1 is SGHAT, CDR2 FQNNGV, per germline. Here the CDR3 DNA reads TGTGCCAGCAGCCCCACTAGCGGGGGGGCTCAGGAGCAGTTCTTC. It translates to CASSPTSGGAQEQFF. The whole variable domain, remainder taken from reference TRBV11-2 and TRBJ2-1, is EAGVAQSPRYKIIEKRQSVAFWCNPISGHATLYWYQQILGQGPKLLIQFQNNGVVDDSQLPKDRFSAERLKGVDSTLKIQPAKLEDSAVYLCASSPTSGGAQEQFFGPGTRLTVL.

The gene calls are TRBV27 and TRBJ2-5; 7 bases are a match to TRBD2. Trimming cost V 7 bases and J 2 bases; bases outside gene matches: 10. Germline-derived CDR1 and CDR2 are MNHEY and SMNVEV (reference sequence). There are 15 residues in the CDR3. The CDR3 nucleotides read TGTGCCAGCACCCGGGGAGGGGAATATCAAGAGACCCAGTACTTC. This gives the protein CASTRGGEYQETQYF.

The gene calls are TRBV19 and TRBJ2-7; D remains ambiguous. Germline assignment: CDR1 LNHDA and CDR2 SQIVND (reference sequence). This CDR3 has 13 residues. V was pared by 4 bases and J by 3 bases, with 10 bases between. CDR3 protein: CASSKTPGYEQYF. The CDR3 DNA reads TGTGCCAGTAGTAAGACCCCGGGCTACGAGCAGTACTTC.

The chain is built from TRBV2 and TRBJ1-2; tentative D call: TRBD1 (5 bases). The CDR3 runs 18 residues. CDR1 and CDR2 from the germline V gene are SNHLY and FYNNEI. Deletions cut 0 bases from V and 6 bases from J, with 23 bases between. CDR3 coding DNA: TGTGCCAGCAGTGAAGCCTATCCCGGGACTCAGCATGACGATGGCTACACCTTC. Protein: CASSEAYPGTQHDDGYTF.

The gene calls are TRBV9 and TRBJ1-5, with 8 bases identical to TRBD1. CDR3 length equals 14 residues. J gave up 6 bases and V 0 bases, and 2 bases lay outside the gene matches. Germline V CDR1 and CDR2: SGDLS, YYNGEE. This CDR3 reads CASSVGTGLQPQHF. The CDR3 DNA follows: TGTGCCAGCAGCGTAGGGACAGGGCTTCAGCCCCAGCATTTT.

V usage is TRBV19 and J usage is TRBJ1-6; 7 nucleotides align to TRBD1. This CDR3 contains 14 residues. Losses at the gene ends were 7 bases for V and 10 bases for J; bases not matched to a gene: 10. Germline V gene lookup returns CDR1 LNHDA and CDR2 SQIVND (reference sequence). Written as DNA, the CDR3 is TGTGCCAGTAACGACAGGGCGGCTGGCTCACCCCTCCACTTT. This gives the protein CASNDRAAGSPLHF. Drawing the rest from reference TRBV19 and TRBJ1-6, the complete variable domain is DGGITQSPKYLFRKEGQNVTLSCEQNLNHDAMYWYRQDPGQGLRLIYYSQIVNDFQKGDIAEGYSVSREKKESFPLTVTSAQKNPTAFYLCASNDRAAGSPLHFGNGTRLTVT.